This T cell receptor beta chain is from a study of beta chain features in type 1 diabetes. All of the isolated RNA was reverse transcribed, so expressed TCRB transcripts were sequenced. Clones were read by immunoSEQ multiplex PCR, and TCRdb kept only the in-frame ones, dropping some. The data contain about 280,000 clones, approximately 15% of them seen just once; the ten biggest clones take up around 0.015%. The collection from each donor was one heparinised blood draw averaging about 110 mL. The study's findings and limits: In every one of the four CD4+ subsets, TCRB CDR3s were moderately but significantly shorter in Type 1 diabetes patients.

CDR3 length: 16 residues. Regarding this clone: Its antigen is not known.

Sample: naive CD4+ T cells from blood. This TCR came from a young man with type 1 diabetes. The chain carries TRBV21-1 and TRBJ2-7; the table assigns TRBD2, which was not confirmed against the DNA. TRBV21-1 is a known pseudogene. CDR3 nucleotide sequence: TGTGCCAGCAGCAAAGCTCTAGCGGGAGGGTTCATCGAGCAGTACTTC. Protein: CASSKALAGGFIEQYF.